A single sample gave rise to the 20 T cell receptor beta chains below, sequenced in a study of shared clonotypes between healthy human individuals (dated by TCRdb to 2020 to 2022). The method was the immunoSEQ multiplex PCR assay. As stored in TCRdb, this immuneACCESS dataset retains in-frame rearrangements with V and J assigned. A fraction of the clones does not appear; measured against another copy, unresolved V genes explain less than half of the discrepancy, and the remainder lacks a known reason. This sample gives 2 million to 3 million clones in total; roughly 93% of them show up just once. Of the sample, approximately 0.36% falls within the top ten clones. Sequenced: naive CD4+ T cells from PBMCs. The cell subset or site label, as the study defines it: CD45RA+ positively selected. The receptor source for this set is a man aged 18 to 29 in good health. Some clones in this sample may be carry-over from other donors' samples.

V is TRBV4-1 and J is TRBJ1-1; D perhaps matches TRBD1 (5 bases). CDR3 length: 16 amino acids. The germline V gene has CDR1 MGHRA and CDR2 YSYEKL. V lost 0 bases and J lost 0, with 11 bases in between. This CDR3 is CASSQDFGGLNTEAFF. The CDR3 region has the DNA TGCGCCAGCAGCCAAGATTTTGGGGGGTTGAACACTGAAGCTTTCTTT.

This clone was seen only once. V is TRBV28 and J is TRBJ2-7; 7 bases fit TRBD1. CDR1 and CDR2 (germline): MDHEN, SYDVKM. This CDR3 has 14 amino acids. Germline trimming cut 8 bases from V and 5 bases from J; bases unmatched to any gene: 12. Here the CDR3 reads CASLAGTVLHEQYF. In DNA, the CDR3 is TGTGCCAGCCTCGCCGGGACAGTGCTCCACGAGCAGTACTTC. The full variable domain, rest sourced from reference TRBV28 and TRBJ2-7, is DVKVTQSSRYLVKRTGEKVFLECVQDMDHENMFWYRQDPGLGLRLIYFSYDVKMKEKGDIPEGYSVSREKKERFSLILESASTNQTSMYLCASLAGTVLHEQYFGPGTRLTVT.

The sample holds one count of this clone. The chain links TRBV5-8 to TRBJ2-1, with TRBD2 matching 11 bases. This CDR3 is built from 15 residues. Germline V lookup: CDR1 SGHTS, CDR2 YDEGEE. Unmatched junction bases numbered 4, after V lost 3 bases and J lost 5 bases. CDR3 loop: CASSSQGLADNEQFF. Here the CDR3 DNA reads TGTGCCAGCAGCTCTCAGGGACTAGCGGACAATGAGCAGTTCTTC.

This clone occurred once. In the same sample, other DNA sequences code for this CDR3. V is TRBV5-1 and J is TRBJ1-1; no clear D gene. In germline, CDR1 is SGHRS, CDR2 YFSETQ. CDR3 size: 15 residues. The V gene lost 0 bases and the J gene lost 4 bases, with 13 bases spanning the gap. The CDR3 DNA reads as TGCGCCAGCAGCTTGGCCCCAGGCGGTCGCACTGAAGCTTTCTTT. It encodes CASSLAPGGRTEAFF.

This rearrangement joins TRBV28 to TRBJ1-2; D gene ambiguous. This CDR3 region has 13 residues. Germline-derived CDR1 and CDR2 are MDHEN and SYDVKM. The V end was cut by 7 bases, the J end by 0 bases, with 9 bases between. The CDR3 DNA reads as TGTGCCAGCACCCTATACACTAACTATGGCTACACCTTC. It specifies CASTLYTNYGYTF.

The rearrangement joins TRBV5-1 to TRBJ2-3, with D unresolved. V was trimmed by 0 bases and J by 6 bases, leaving 11 bases between them. This CDR3 is built from 14 residues. Germline values: CDR1 SGHRS, CDR2 YFSETQ. In DNA, the CDR3 is TGCGCCAGCAGCTTGGCCCCGGCGGTGGATACGCAGTATTTT. This codes for CASSLAPAVDTQYF.

The table lists this clone with a few counts. Additional DNA sequences in this sample encode the identical CDR3. This chain links TRBV7-9 with TRBJ1-1; D is uncertain. Germline CDR1 SEHNR, CDR2 FQNEAQ (reference sequence). V shed 1 base and J shed 6 bases, with 6 bases lying between them. The CDR3 sequence is 12 residues long. The CDR3 reads CASSLEGPEAFF. In DNA, the CDR3 is TGTGCCAGCAGCTTAGAAGGCCCTGAAGCTTTCTTT.

The chain recombines TRBV5-1 with TRBJ2-1; D is unresolved. V lost 0 bases, J lost 4 bases, and 11 bases lay in between. This CDR3 spans 15 amino acids. The germline V gene encodes CDR1 SGHRS and CDR2 YFSETQ. The CDR3 here is CASSLALSEYNEQFF. Here the CDR3 DNA reads TGCGCCAGCAGCTTGGCACTTTCGGAGTACAATGAGCAGTTCTTC.

The genes are TRBV5-1 and TRBJ2-2, with D unclear. CDR1 SGHRS and CDR2 YFSETQ come from the germline V gene. The V and J ends lost 4 bases and 0 bases respectively, with 16 bases between them. This CDR3 comprises 17 residues. CDR3 residues: CASSLRRIGSNTGELFF. In DNA form, the CDR3 reads TGCGCCAGCAGCCTTCGGCGGATTGGATCGAACACCGGGGAGCTGTTTTTT.

The chain uses TRBV19 and TRBJ1-2, with D unclear. The CDR3 runs to 14 residues. Germline CDR1 and CDR2: LNHDA and SQIVND (reference sequence). V was pared by 6 bases and J by 1 base, with 12 bases between. CDR3 in DNA: TGTGCCAGTAGCGTTTCGTCGGTTAACTATGGCTACACCTTC. Translated, it gives CASSVSSVNYGYTF.

CDR3 sequence: CASSPGGPAYYGYTF. CDR3 coding DNA: TGTGCCAGCAGTCCCGGAGGCCCGGCTTACTATGGCTACACCTTC. The V call is TRBV27, the J call TRBJ1-2, with D unclear. The CDR3 is 15 residues long. The germline V gene has CDR1 MNHEY and CDR2 SMNVEV (reference sequence). V lost 5 bases to trimming and J lost 3 bases, with 16 bases between them.

The genes are TRBV6-1 and TRBJ2-1; TRBD2 agrees at 10 bases. This CDR3 comprises 16 residues. With V trimmed by 2 bases and J by 4 bases, 5 bases remained unmatched. Germline values: CDR1 MNHNS, CDR2 SASEGT. The CDR3 DNA reads TGTGCCAGCAGTGAATCGCTAGCGGGGGTTTACAATGAGCAGTTCTTC. As protein: CASSESLAGVYNEQFF.

The chain is built from TRBV28 and TRBJ2-6, with TRBD1 identical over 8 bases. The CDR3 sequence is 18 residues long. The germline gives CDR1 MDHEN, CDR2 SYDVKM. Trimming cost V 7 bases and J 0 bases; bases outside gene matches: 11. CDR3 loop: CASTAGGRLYSGANVLTF. CDR3 coding DNA: TGTGCCAGCACCGCAGGGGGCAGACTATACTCTGGGGCCAACGTCCTGACTTTC.

The gene calls are TRBV2 and TRBJ1-6; 7 positions agree with TRBD1. This CDR3 is 14 amino acids long. Trimming at V came to 5 bases and at J to 10 bases, leaving 8 bases not matched to a gene. Germline lookup yields CDR1 SNHLY and CDR2 FYNNEI. CDR3 bases: TGTGCCAGCAGTACCCGACAGGGCGACTCACCCCTCCACTTT. Translated, it gives CASSTRQGDSPLHF.

This chain connects TRBV9 to TRBJ2-7; TRBD1 might be the D (5 bases). The CDR3 sequence is 18 residues long. The V end was cut by 3 bases, the J end by 2 bases, with 24 bases between. Germline-derived CDR1 and CDR2 are SGDLS and YYNGEE. The CDR3 is CASSEWVFGAPPTYEQYF. In nucleotides, the CDR3 is TGTGCCAGCAGCGAGTGGGTGTTTGGGGCTCCTCCTACCTACGAGCAGTACTTC.

V is TRBV10-3 and J is TRBJ2-7; 9 nucleotides match TRBD1. This CDR3 has 16 residues. The germline CDR1 and CDR2 sequences are ENHRY and SYGVKD. V lost 4 bases, J lost 0 bases, and 7 bases stayed unmatched. CDR3 residues: CAISGGEGQGSYEQYF. CDR3 sequence (DNA): TGTGCCATCAGTGGGGGCGAGGGACAGGGCTCCTACGAGCAGTACTTC.

This clone appeared a single time. One end of the junction does not line up with germline, which may come from a read error. The CDR3 region is CAWSSDRSSYDYTF. In DNA form, the CDR3 reads TGTGCCTGGAGTTCGGACAGGAGTTCCTATGACTACACCTTC. V and J are TRBV30 and TRBJ1-2; TRBD1 matches at 7 bases. The CDR3 consists of 14 residues. Germline values: CDR1 GTSNPN, CDR2 SVGIG (reference sequence).

The rearrangement uses TRBV14 and TRBJ2-2, with 9 bases that match TRBD2. Trimming took 10 bases from V and 5 from J; bases not matched to a gene: 11. The CDR3 loop spans 15 amino acids. Germline CDR1 SGHDN, CDR2 FVKESK. The CDR3 sequence: CATTKGLAGTGELFF. Written as DNA, the CDR3 is TGTGCCACCACCAAGGGGCTAGCGGGGACCGGGGAGCTGTTTTTT.

As for this clone: Additional DNA sequences in this sample encode the identical CDR3. The CDR3: CASRGGTSTDTQYF. The CDR3 DNA sequence: TGCGCCAGCAGGGGCGGGACCAGCACAGATACGCAGTATTTT. This chain joins TRBV5-1 and TRBJ2-3, with D possibly matching TRBD2 (6 bases). The CDR3 is made up of 14 amino acids. V was clipped by 5 bases and J by 0 bases, with 10 bases between them. Per germline, CDR1 SGHRS and CDR2 YFSETQ.

The chain is built from TRBV6-6 and TRBJ2-2; D remains unclear. This CDR3 contains 13 residues. Germline lookup yields CDR1 MNHNY and CDR2 SVGAGI (reference sequence). V dropped 11 bases and J dropped 7 bases, with 17 bases sitting between them. The CDR3 spells CAGLTLSGGELFF. The CDR3 region has the DNA TGTGCCGGCCTAACCCTCTCGGGCGGGGAGCTGTTTTTT.